The entry below gives a single T cell receptor beta chain sequence along with its context. The data belong to a study of read filtering for tumor transcriptome and immune sequencing. The wider study: About 8 patients were R-ISS I, approximately 15 were R-ISS II, six or seven were R-ISS III.

Molecular barcoded adaptors covering alpha/delta and beta/gamma chains were used on roughly 400 ng RNA. In TCRdb, the reads were re-called with MiXCR into one record per CDR3 protein. The repertoire consists of roughly 93,000 distinct CDR3 sequences, with about a fifth occurring once and the leading ten covering about an eighth. The TCR comes from a donor at least 40 years old with multiple myeloma. What was sequenced was a population of CD138-negative cells sorted from bone marrow.

CDR3 protein: CASRWTGRHDTQYF. CDR3 in DNA: TGTGCCAGTCGATGGACAGGGCGGCACGATACGCAGTATTTT. The V call is TRBV18, the J call TRBJ2-3, with TRBD1 identical over 8 bases. J gave up 6 bases and V 9 bases, and 11 bases lay outside the gene matches. Per the germline V gene, CDR1 is KGHSH and CDR2 is LQKENI. CDR3 length: 14 amino acids.